This note documents a single T cell receptor (beta chain) sequence. Its target is not known. There are 17 residues in the CDR3. V shed 5 bases and J shed 0 bases, with 17 bases lying between them. Germline V gene lookup returns CDR1 LNHDA and CDR2 SQIVND (reference sequence). As the starting material, roughly 9.8 ml of fresh peripheral blood yielded the PBMCs. This specimen belongs to a study of Graves' ophthalmopathy and Graves' hyperthyroidism. Across the study: Peripheral blood was gathered at first diagnosis, ahead of any treatment whatsoever. The study's findings and limits: Classification of ophthalmopathy versus stable hyperthyroidism by a 13-signature model yielded just under 90% sensitivity and just under 84% specificity. Blood shared most expanded thyroid clonotypes above 0.001 frequency.

Amplification of TCR beta CDR3 regions used RNA transcripts. First-round RT-PCR used HTBI primers; second-round multiplex PCR followed. TCRdb reprocessed the multiplex PCR reads with MiXCR, giving one entry per CDR3 protein. The sample has 600,000 to 950,000 distinct CDR3 sequences; 40% are singletons. This sequence was found in an adult man with Graves' ophthalmopathy. The specimen sequenced was peripheral blood. V usage is TRBV19 and J usage is TRBJ1-3; TRBD1 is a possible D gene (5 bases). CDR3 sequence (DNA): TGTGCCAGTAGTGCAATGGGACGGACGAACTCTGGAAACACCATATATTTT. Protein sequence: CASSAMGRTNSGNTIYF.